This section outlines one T cell receptor beta chain sequence together with its context. These data are taken from a study of shared clonotypes between healthy human individuals. As for the study in general: The study enrolled a couple of women and a few men aged 18 to 49.

V lost 6 bases and J lost 4; bases outside the gene matches: 11. The CDR3 runs to 15 residues. Germline values: CDR1 MNHNS, CDR2 SASEGT. Deep level was the assay's run setting. Data came from immunoSEQ multiplex PCR; TCRdb stores just in-frame clones and leaves some out. Here the sample spans about half a million clones, around 73% being singletons. The chain has TRBV6-1 and TRBJ1-1, with 7 positions matching TRBD1. Sequencing was carried out using PBMCs. The receptor was derived from a middle-aged woman in good health. Some clones in this sample may be carry-over from other donors' samples. The CDR3 region is CASSLETGRGTEAFF. The CDR3 nucleotides read TGTGCCAGCAGCCTGGAGACAGGGCGGGGCACTGAAGCTTTCTTT.